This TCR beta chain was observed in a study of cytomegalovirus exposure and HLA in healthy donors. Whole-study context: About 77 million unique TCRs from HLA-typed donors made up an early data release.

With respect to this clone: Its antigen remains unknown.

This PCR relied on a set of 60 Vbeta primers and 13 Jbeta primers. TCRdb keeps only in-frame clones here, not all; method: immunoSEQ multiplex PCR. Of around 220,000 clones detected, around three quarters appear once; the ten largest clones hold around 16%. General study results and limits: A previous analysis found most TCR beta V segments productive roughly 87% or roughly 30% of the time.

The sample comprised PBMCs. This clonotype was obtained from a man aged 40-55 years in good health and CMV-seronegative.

In DNA form, the CDR3 reads TGTGCCATCGGTGGGCGGTACAATGAGCAGTTCTTC. Translating it yields CAIGGRYNEQFF. This chain uses TRBV10-3 with TRBJ2-1; the D is unclear. Germline-derived CDR1 and CDR2 are ENHRY and SYGVKD. V gave up 8 bases and J gave up 4 bases, with 9 bases separating them. This CDR3 contains 12 residues.